The source of this T cell receptor beta chain is a study of blood T cell repertoires in COVID-19. About the study: Samples came from the United States, Italy and Spain, spanning acute and convalescent COVID-19. PBMCs, B-cell-depleted T cells, or T cells were the source of the cDNA or gDNA that made up the material.

As processed by the authors: Reference gene primer amplification in the assay estimated nucleated cell counts. Assay: immunoSEQ multiplex PCR; the TCRdb copy retains only in-frame clones and omits some. The DNA was the basis for D and trimming; V, J and clone size are from that table. The sample holds tens of thousands of clones, approximately 86% seen once. V gave up 3 bases and J gave up 8 bases, with 9 bases separating them. From germline, CDR1 is SGHTS and CDR2 YDEGEE. CDR3 length equals 12 residues. The receptor was isolated from a woman of 80 years or more with acute or convalescent COVID-19. This rearrangement joins TRBV5-8 to TRBJ2-1; D is perhaps TRBD2 (5 bases). The material sequenced was peripheral blood. The chain's CDR3 is CASSSRGDEQFF. CDR3 in DNA: TGTGCCAGCAGCTCCCGGGGAGATGAGCAGTTCTTC.